This TCR beta chain was identified during a study of CD8 T cells in ankylosing spondylitis. Findings of the study overall: Ankylosing spondylitis blood appeared to be characterized by a TCR beta motif of 8 or 9 highly homologous variants. Within peripheral blood, clones linked to disease were CD8+ and relatively rare.

As regards this clonotype: Its antigen remains unknown.

Quantitative 5'-RACE was performed with molecular barcodes, and it yielded the TCR beta libraries. Using its own MiXCR run on the 5' RACE reads, TCRdb lists one record per CDR3 protein. This sample has 150,000 or so distinct CDR3 sequences; 25% to 35% occur once, and the top ten carry about 6%. The sequence was collected from a male donor with ankylosing spondylitis. Sequencing was performed on synovial fluid, either unsorted or a sorted T cell fraction (not recorded which).

Written as DNA, the CDR3 is TGTGCCAGCACTAGGAGTTCGTATGGCTACACCTTC. Translating it yields CASTRSSYGYTF. V gene TRBV2 combines with J gene TRBJ1-2, with D unclear. Germline loops: CDR1 SNHLY, CDR2 FYNNEI. This CDR3 region has 12 residues. The germline V and J ends were trimmed by 7 bases and 5 bases, with 11 bases remaining between them.